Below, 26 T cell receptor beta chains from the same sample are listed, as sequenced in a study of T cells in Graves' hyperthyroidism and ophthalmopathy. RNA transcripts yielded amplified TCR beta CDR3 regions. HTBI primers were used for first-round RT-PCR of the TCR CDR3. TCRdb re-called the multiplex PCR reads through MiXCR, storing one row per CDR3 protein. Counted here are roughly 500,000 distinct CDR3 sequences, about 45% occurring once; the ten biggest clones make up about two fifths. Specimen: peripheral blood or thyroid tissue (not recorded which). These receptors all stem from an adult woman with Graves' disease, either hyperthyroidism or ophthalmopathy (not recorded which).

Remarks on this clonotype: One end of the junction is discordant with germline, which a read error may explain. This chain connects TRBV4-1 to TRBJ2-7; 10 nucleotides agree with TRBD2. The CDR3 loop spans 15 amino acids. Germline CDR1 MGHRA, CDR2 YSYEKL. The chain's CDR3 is CASSLGLAENYEQYF. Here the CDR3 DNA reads TGTGCCAGCAGCCTTGGACTAGCGGAAAACTACGAGCAGTACTTC.

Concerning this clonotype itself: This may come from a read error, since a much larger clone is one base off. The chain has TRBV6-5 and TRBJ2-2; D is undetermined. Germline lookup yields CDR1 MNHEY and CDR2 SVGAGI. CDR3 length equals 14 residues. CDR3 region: CAISYVRYTGELFF. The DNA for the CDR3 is TGTGCCATCAGTTACGTTCGGTACACCGGGGAGCTGTTTTTT.

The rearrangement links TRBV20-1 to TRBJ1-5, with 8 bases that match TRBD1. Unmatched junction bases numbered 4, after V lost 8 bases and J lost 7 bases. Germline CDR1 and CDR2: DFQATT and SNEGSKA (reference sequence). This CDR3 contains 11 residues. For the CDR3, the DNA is TGCAGTCTTAACAGGGGGCAGCCCCAGCATTTT. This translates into CSLNRGQPQHF.

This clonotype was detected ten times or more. This CDR3 is CASRGTGGNYGYTF. DNA for the CDR3: TGTGCCAGCAGAGGGACAGGGGGCAACTATGGCTACACCTTC. V gene TRBV2 combines with J gene TRBJ1-2; 12 nucleotides line up with TRBD1. The CDR3 covers 14 residues. In germline, CDR1 is SNHLY, CDR2 FYNNEI. V was clipped by 6 bases and J by 2 bases; unmatched bases: 1.

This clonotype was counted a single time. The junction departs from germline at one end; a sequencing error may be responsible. Here the CDR3 reads CASGFNYEQYF. CDR3 nucleotides: TGTGCCAGCGGCTTTAACTACGAGCAGTACTTC. V and J are TRBV7-2 and TRBJ2-7; the D is unclear. CDR1 and CDR2 from the germline V gene are SGHTA and FQGNSA. The CDR3 spans 11 residues.

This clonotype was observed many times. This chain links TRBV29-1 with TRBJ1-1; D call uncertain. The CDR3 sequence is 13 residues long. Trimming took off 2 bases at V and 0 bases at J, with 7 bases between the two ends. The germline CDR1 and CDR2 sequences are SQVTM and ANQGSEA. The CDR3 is CSVEKAMNTEAFF. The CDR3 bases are TGCAGCGTTGAAAAGGCGATGAACACTGAAGCTTTCTTT.

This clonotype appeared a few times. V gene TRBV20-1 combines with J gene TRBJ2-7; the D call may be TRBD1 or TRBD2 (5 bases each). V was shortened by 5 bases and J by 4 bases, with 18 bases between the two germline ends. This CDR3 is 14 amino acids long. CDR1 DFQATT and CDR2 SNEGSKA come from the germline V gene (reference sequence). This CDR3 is CSAGSTGAPYEQYF. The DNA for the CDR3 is TGCAGTGCTGGATCTACCGGGGCCCCATACGAGCAGTACTTC.

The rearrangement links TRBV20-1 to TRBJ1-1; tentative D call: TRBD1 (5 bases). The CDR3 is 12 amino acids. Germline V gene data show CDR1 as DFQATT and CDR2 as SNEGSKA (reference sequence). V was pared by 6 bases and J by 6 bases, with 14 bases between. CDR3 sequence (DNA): TGCAGTGCCACCTCAGGGACTTCTGAAGCTTTCTTT. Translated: CSATSGTSEAFF.

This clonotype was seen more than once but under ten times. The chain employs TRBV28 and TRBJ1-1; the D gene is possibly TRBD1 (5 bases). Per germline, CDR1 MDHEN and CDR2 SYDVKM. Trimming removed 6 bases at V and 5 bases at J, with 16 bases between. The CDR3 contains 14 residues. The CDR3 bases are TGTGCCAGCAGCCCGGGACCGGGTTGGACTGAAGCTTTCTTT. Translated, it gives CASSPGPGWTEAFF.

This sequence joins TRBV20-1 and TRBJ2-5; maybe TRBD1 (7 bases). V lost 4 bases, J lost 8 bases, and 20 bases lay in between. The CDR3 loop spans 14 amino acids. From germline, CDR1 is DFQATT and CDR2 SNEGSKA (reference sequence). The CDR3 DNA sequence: TGCAGTGCTACCCGGGACAGCTGGCGGGGAACCCAGTACTTC. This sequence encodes CSATRDSWRGTQYF.

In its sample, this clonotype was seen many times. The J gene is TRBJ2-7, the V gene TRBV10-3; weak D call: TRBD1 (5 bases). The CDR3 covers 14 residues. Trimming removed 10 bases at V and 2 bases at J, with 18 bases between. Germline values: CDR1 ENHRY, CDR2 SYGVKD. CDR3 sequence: CATTTVPGTYEQYF. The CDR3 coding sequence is TGTGCCACCACAACGGTCCCAGGGACCTACGAGCAGTACTTC.

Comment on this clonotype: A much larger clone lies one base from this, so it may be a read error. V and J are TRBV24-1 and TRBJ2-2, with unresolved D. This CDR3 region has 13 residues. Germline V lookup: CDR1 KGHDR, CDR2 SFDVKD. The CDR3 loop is CATSVLGTGELFF. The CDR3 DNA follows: TGTGCCACCAGTGTTTTGGGTACCGGGGAGCTGTTTTTT.

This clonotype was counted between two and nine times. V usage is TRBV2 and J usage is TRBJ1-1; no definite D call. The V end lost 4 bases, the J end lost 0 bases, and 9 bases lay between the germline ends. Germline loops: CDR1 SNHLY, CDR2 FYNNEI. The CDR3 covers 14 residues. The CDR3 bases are TGTGCCAGCAGTGGTTCAGACCTGAACACTGAAGCTTTCTTT. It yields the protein CASSGSDLNTEAFF.

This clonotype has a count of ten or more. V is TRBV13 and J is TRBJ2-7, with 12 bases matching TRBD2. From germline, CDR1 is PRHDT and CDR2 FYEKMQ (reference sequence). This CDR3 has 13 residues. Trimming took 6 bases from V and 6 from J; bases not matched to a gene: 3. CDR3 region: CASRLAGGGEQYF. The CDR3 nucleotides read TGTGCCAGCAGACTAGCGGGGGGTGGCGAGCAGTACTTC. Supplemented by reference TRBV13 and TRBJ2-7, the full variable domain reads AAGVIQSPRHLIKEKRETATLKCYPIPRHDTVYWYQQGPGQDPQFLISFYEKMQSDKGSIPDRFSAQQFSDYHSELNMSSLELGDSALYFCASRLAGGGEQYFGPGTRLTVT.

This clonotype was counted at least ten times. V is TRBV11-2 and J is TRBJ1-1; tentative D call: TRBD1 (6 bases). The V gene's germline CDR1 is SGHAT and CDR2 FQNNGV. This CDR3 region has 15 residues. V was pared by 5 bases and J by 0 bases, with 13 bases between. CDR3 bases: TGTGCCAGCAGCCTATTGGGACAAGTGAACACTGAAGCTTTCTTT. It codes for CASSLLGQVNTEAFF. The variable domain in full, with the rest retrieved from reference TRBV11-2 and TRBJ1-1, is EAGVAQSPRYKIIEKRQSVAFWCNPISGHATLYWYQQILGQGPKLLIQFQNNGVVDDSQLPKDRFSAERLKGVDSTLKIQPAKLEDSAVYLCASSLLGQVNTEAFFGQGTRLTVV.

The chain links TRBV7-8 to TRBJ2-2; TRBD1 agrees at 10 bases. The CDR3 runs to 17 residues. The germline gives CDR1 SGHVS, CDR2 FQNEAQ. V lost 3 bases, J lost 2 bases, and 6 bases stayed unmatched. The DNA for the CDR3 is TGTGCCAGCAGCTTCCCCGGGACAGGGGTCAACACCGGGGAGCTGTTTTTT. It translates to CASSFPGTGVNTGELFF.

The CDR3 region is CASSHGIYYEQYF. Written as DNA, the CDR3 is TGTGCCAGCAGCCACGGGATATACTACGAGCAGTACTTC. This chain uses TRBV25-1 with TRBJ2-7; a possible D gene is TRBD2 (5 bases). V shed 6 bases and J shed 3 bases, with 12 bases lying between them. Germline V gene lookup returns CDR1 MGHDK and CDR2 SYGVNS. This CDR3 has 13 amino acids.

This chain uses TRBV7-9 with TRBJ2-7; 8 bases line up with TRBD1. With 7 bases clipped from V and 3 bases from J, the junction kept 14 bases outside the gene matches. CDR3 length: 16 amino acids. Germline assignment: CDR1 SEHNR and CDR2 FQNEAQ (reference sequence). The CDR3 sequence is CASNLGQGAMNYEQYF. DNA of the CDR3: TGTGCCAGCAATTTGGGGCAGGGGGCCATGAACTACGAGCAGTACTTC.

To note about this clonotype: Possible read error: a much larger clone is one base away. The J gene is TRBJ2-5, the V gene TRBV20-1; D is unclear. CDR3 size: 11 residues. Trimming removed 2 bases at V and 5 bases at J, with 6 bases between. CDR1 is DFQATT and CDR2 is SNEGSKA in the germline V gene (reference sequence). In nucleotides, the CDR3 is TGCAGTGCTAGAAATACGGAGACCCAGTACTTC. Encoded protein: CSARNTETQYF.

In DNA form, the CDR3 reads TGTGCCAGCAGCGGAACAGGGCACTCTGGAAACACCATATATTTT. It is translated as CASSGTGHSGNTIYF. V and J are TRBV9 and TRBJ1-3, with D maybe TRBD1 (6 bases). CDR3 length: 15 residues. Germline loops: CDR1 SGDLS, CDR2 YYNGEE. The germline V and J ends were trimmed by 3 bases and 0 bases, with 10 bases remaining between them.

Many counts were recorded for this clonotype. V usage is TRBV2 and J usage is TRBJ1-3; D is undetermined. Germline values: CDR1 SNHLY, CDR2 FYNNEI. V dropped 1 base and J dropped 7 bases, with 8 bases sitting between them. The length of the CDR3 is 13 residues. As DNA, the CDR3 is TGTGCCAGCAGTGAAGAAAGGGCGAACACCATATATTTT. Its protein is CASSEERANTIYF.

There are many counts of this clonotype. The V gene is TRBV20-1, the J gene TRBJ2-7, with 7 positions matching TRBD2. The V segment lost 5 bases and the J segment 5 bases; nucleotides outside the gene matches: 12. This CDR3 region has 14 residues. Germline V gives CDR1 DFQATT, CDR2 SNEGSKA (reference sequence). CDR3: CSADLAGAINEQYF. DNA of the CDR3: TGCAGTGCTGATCTGGCGGGAGCGATCAACGAGCAGTACTTC.

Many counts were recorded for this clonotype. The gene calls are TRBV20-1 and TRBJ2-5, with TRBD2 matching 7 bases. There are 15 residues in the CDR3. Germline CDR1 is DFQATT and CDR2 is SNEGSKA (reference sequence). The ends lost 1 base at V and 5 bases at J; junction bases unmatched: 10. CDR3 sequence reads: CSARAWEGRGETQYF. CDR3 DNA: TGCAGTGCTAGAGCGTGGGAGGGGCGTGGGGAGACCCAGTACTTC.

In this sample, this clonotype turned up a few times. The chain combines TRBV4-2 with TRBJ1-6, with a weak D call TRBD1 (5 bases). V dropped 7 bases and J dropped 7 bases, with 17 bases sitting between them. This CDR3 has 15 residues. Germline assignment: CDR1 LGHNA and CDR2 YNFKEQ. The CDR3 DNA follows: TGTGCCAGCACCTCACCCGGGGCCGAAAATTCACCCCTCCACTTT. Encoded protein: CASTSPGAENSPLHF.

DNA for the CDR3: TGTGCCACCAGCAAAGACGGATCCACTGAAGCTTTCTTT. The encoded protein is CATSKDGSTEAFF. The chain combines TRBV15 with TRBJ1-1; no clear D. Trimming shortened V by 4 bases and J by 4 bases, and 10 bases separated the two germline ends. Germline-derived CDR1 and CDR2 are LNHNV and YYDKDF (reference sequence). This CDR3 has 13 residues.

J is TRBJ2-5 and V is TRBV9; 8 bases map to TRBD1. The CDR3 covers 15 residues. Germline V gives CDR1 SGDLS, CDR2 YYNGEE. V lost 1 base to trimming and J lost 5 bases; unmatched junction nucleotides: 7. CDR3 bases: TGTGCCAGCAGCGTATCACAGGGGGTTTTGGAGACCCAGTACTTC. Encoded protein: CASSVSQGVLETQYF.